This passage covers 17 T cell receptor beta chains from one sample sequenced in a study of blood T cells in healthy people across ages. Next came a second PCR, run for about 7 to 12 cycles, which used a sample-barcoded 5' primer along with a J-beta primer mix. TCRdb re-analysed the 5' RACE reads in MiXCR, keeping a single row per CDR3 protein. The sample lists about 1.5 million distinct CDR3 sequences; less than 45% were seen once. The sample taken for sequencing was blood. The receptors here all came from a woman aged 18-29 years in good health.

This clonotype showed up many times. The V gene is TRBV7-2, the J gene TRBJ2-5; D gene ambiguous. The germline V gene has CDR1 SGHTA and CDR2 FQGNSA. The CDR3 loop spans 14 amino acids. The ends were cut back, 10 bases at V and 4 bases at J, with 19 bases in the middle. This CDR3 reads CATTDSTVAETQYF. The CDR3 DNA reads as TGTGCCACCACAGACTCCACCGTTGCAGAGACCCAGTACTTC.

J is TRBJ2-5 and V is TRBV15, with TRBD2 as a possible D gene (6 bases). Germline V gives CDR1 LNHNV, CDR2 YYDKDF (reference sequence). V was shortened by 0 bases and J by 11 bases, with 22 bases between the two germline ends. The CDR3 consists of 16 residues. Here the CDR3 DNA reads TGTGCCACCAGCAGAGATTGGGGGGTAGTGGTTGGTGAGCAGTACTTC. The encoded protein is CATSRDWGVVVGEQYF. Filled out from reference TRBV15 and TRBJ2-5, the complete variable domain reads DAMVIQNPRYQVTQFGKPVTLSCSQTLNHNVMYWYQQKSSQAPKLLFHYYDKDFNNEADTPDNFQSRRPNTSFCFLDIRSPGLGDTAMYLCATSRDWGVVVGEQYFGPGTRLLVL.

The chain carries TRBV6-5 and TRBJ2-3; TRBD2 agrees at 9 bases. CDR3 size: 15 residues. Germline trimming cut 2 bases from V and 4 bases from J; bases unmatched to any gene: 4. CDR1 is MNHEY and CDR2 is SVGAGI in the germline V gene. The CDR3 coding sequence is TGTGCCAGCAGTTACGCGGGGGGGATACCAGATACGCAGTATTTT. Translated: CASSYAGGIPDTQYF.

This clonotype was counted a few times. At one of its ends the junction is not consistent with the germline gene, which may arise from a read error. The chain joins TRBV7-2 to TRBJ1-2; D is ambiguous. Germline V lookup: CDR1 SGHTA, CDR2 FQGNSA. The CDR3 is made up of 12 amino acids. CDR3 in amino acids: CASRLANYGYTF. The DNA of the CDR3 is TGTGCCAGCAGATTAGCTAACTATGGCTACACCTTC.

This chain joins TRBV4-3 and TRBJ2-5, with D tentatively TRBD1 or TRBD2 (5 bases each). The length of the CDR3 is 16 residues. With 0 bases removed from V and 2 bases from J, the gap between germline ends came to 13 bases. CDR1 is LGHNA, CDR2 YSLEER, per germline. In nucleotides, the CDR3 is TGCGCCAGCAGCCAAGAACCGGGACCGCCACAAGAGACCCAGTACTTC. Protein sequence: CASSQEPGPPQETQYF.

The CDR3: CASSVGDWEGNEQYF. The CDR3 nucleotides are TGTGCCAGCAGCGTCGGGGACTGGGAGGGCAATGAGCAGTACTTC. The chain carries TRBV9 and TRBJ2-5; TRBD2 matches 7 bases. The ends lost 2 bases at V and 11 bases at J; junction bases unmatched: 15. The CDR3 has 15 amino acids. Germline loops: CDR1 SGDLS, CDR2 YYNGEE. The full variable domain, with the rest looked up from reference TRBV9 and TRBJ2-5, is DSGVTQTPKHLITATGQRVTLRCSPRSGDLSVYWYQQSLDQGLQFLIQYYNGEERAKGNILERFSAQQFPDLHSELNLSSLELGDSALYFCASSVGDWEGNEQYFGPGTRLLVL.

This clonotype was observed many times. The junction and the germline gene differ at one end; a read error may be behind it. The chain uses TRBV4-2 and TRBJ2-1, with 11 nucleotides matching TRBD2. The CDR3 runs 16 residues. Germline CDR1 and CDR2: LGHNA and YNFKEQ. Here the CDR3 DNA reads TGCGCCAGCAGCCAAGAAGGACTAGCGGGCTACAATGAGCAGTTCTTC. As protein: CASSQEGLAGYNEQFF.

The V gene is TRBV6-6, the J gene TRBJ2-7, with 7 positions matching TRBD2. Judging by the DNA end, TRBJ2-5 fits better; the J call may be wrong. The V gene's germline CDR1 is MNHNY and CDR2 SVGAGI (reference sequence). The CDR3 runs 17 residues. CDR3 in amino acids: CASSNFFTSAPQETQYF. DNA for the CDR3: TGTGCCAGCAGTAACTTCTTCACTAGCGCCCCCCAAGAGACCCAGTACTTC.

CDR3 loop: CASSEARRTQETQYF. The CDR3 nucleotides are TGTGCCAGCAGTGAAGCTAGGAGGACTCAAGAGACCCAGTACTTC. The chain recombines TRBV6-1 with TRBJ2-5; TRBD2 is a possible D gene (5 bases). There are 15 residues in the CDR3. CDR1 is MNHNS, CDR2 SASEGT, per germline. The V gene lost 0 bases and the J gene lost 2 bases, with 10 bases spanning the gap.

This clonotype appeared a few times. The gene calls are TRBV3-1 and TRBJ2-2, with D perhaps TRBD1 (6 bases). V lost 3 bases, J lost 7 bases, and 12 bases lay in between. Germline assignment: CDR1 LGHDT and CDR2 YNNKEL (reference sequence). The CDR3 covers 14 residues. CDR3 in amino acids: CASSQAQGGGELFF. CDR3 nucleotide sequence: TGTGCCAGCAGCCAGGCACAGGGTGGCGGGGAGCTGTTTTTT.

This clonotype has a handful of counts. The chain combines TRBV10-3 with TRBJ2-3; 8 nucleotides line up with TRBD1. Germline V gives CDR1 ENHRY, CDR2 SYGVKD. Losses at the gene ends were 0 bases for V and 6 bases for J; bases not matched to a gene: 5. CDR3 length: 15 residues. Written as DNA, the CDR3 is TGTGCCATCAGTGAGTCTCGACAGGGGCATGATACGCAGTATTTT. Amino acids: CAISESRQGHDTQYF.

The CDR3 DNA follows: TGTGCCAGCAGCCGGGGACGGACAGGACGCACAGATACGCAGTATTTT. It specifies CASSRGRTGRTDTQYF. This chain uses TRBV3-1 with TRBJ2-3; 7 bases agree with TRBD1. Germline CDR1 LGHDT, CDR2 YNNKEL (reference sequence). There are 16 residues in the CDR3. V trimming: 4 bases; J trimming: 1 base; junction bases outside the gene matches: 8.

V is TRBV20-1 and J is TRBJ2-3; D gene ambiguous. Per germline, CDR1 DFQATT and CDR2 SNEGSKA (reference sequence). CDR3 length equals 15 residues. Trimming took off 6 bases at V and 4 bases at J, with 20 bases between the two ends. For the CDR3, the DNA is TGCAGTGCGAACTCTAGTGGATCCATCTCAGATACGCAGTATTTT. Translated, it gives CSANSSGSISDTQYF.

The genes are TRBV3-1 and TRBJ2-1; possibly TRBD1 for D (5 bases). This CDR3 has 13 amino acids. V lost 7 bases and J lost 4, with 11 bases in between. The germline V gene has CDR1 LGHDT and CDR2 YNNKEL (reference sequence). Here the CDR3 DNA reads TGTGCCAGCAAGACAAGGGGTTACAATGAGCAGTTCTTC. Encoded protein: CASKTRGYNEQFF.

This clonotype was seen more than once but under ten times. The chain is built from TRBV4-2 and TRBJ2-3; TRBD2 aligns across 15 bases. Germline V gene data show CDR1 as LGHNA and CDR2 as YNFKEQ. This CDR3 is 19 amino acids long. Germline trimming cut 0 bases from V and 4 bases from J; bases unmatched to any gene: 8. DNA of the CDR3: TGTGCCAGCAGCCAAGATTTTTTGGGACTAGCGGGAGGTGCAGATACGCAGTATTTT. This gives the protein CASSQDFLGLAGGADTQYF.

The V and J genes are TRBV27 and TRBJ1-1; perhaps TRBD1 as D (6 bases). The germline gives CDR1 MNHEY, CDR2 SMNVEV (reference sequence). V gave up 4 bases and J gave up 7 bases, with 22 bases separating them. CDR3 length: 16 residues. The CDR3 coding sequence is TGTGCCAGCAGTTCCCTGACAGGAAAGGGGGTGGATGAAGCTTTCTTT. This codes for CASSSLTGKGVDEAFF.

This clonotype has a handful of counts. The chain recombines TRBV7-8 with TRBJ2-5, with 13 bases lining up with TRBD2. Germline V gives CDR1 SGHVS, CDR2 FQNEAQ. This CDR3 contains 18 residues. The junction had 13 bases not matched to a gene; V was cut back by 4 bases and J by 5 bases. The CDR3 coding sequence is TGTGCCAGCAGCTCACGACTAGCGGGAGGACCTCTCAGGGAGACCCAGTACTTC. It is translated as CASSSRLAGGPLRETQYF. Combining the CDR3 with reference TRBV7-8 and TRBJ2-5 gives the whole variable domain GAGVSQSPRYKVAKRGQDVALRCDPISGHVSLFWYQQALGQGPEFLTYFQNEAQLDKSGLPSDRFFAERPEGSVSTLKIQRTQQEDSAVYLCASSSRLAGGPLRETQYFGPGTRLLVL.